The 10 T cell receptor beta chains in this list originate from one sample, sequenced in a study of OX40 agonist ivuxolimab in advanced cancers. The assay was immunoSEQ multiplex PCR, and TCRdb's table has in-frame clones only and misses some. The sample comprises about 79,000 clones, 70% to 90% of which are singletons, and about 0.89% rests with the top ten. Material: CD4+ or CD8+ T cells sorted from blood, obtained in a trial of the OX40 agonist ivuxolimab. All receptors come from an adult with an advanced solid tumor such as melanoma, head and neck, liver or kidney cancer.

As DNA, the CDR3 is TGTGCCAGCAGCGTAGCGGGGGGCTCCTACAATGAGCAGTTCTTC. Protein: CASSVAGGSYNEQFF. The chain couples TRBV9 to TRBJ2-1, with TRBD2 matching over 7 bases. The CDR3 length is 15 residues. Germline V gene lookup returns CDR1 SGDLS and CDR2 YYNGEE. J gave up 0 bases and V 0 bases, and 0 bases lay outside the gene matches.

The DNA of the CDR3 is TGTGCCAGCAGTTTCGGCGGGTATGGCTACACCTTC. The encoded protein is CASSFGGYGYTF. This sequence joins TRBV28 and TRBJ1-2; D gene uncertain. The germline V gene has CDR1 MDHEN and CDR2 SYDVKM. V was trimmed by 3 bases and J by 5 bases, leaving 7 bases between them. The CDR3 has 12 amino acids.

The chain couples TRBV2 to TRBJ2-1, with unresolved D. Germline V gives CDR1 SNHLY, CDR2 FYNNEI. Between the trimmed V and J ends, which lost 2 bases and 8 bases, there was a span of 7 bases. There are 12 residues in the CDR3. CDR3 protein: CASSELRHEQFF. DNA for the CDR3: TGTGCCAGCAGTGAATTGCGTCATGAGCAGTTCTTC.

The table lists this clone with a count of one. The chain links TRBV5-1 to TRBJ2-3; 10 bases are a match to TRBD2. Germline-derived CDR1 and CDR2 are SGHRS and YFSETQ. The CDR3 contains 15 residues. V was clipped by 3 bases and J by 1 base; unmatched bases: 2. CDR3 coding DNA: TGCGCCAGCAGCTCGACTAGCGGGCGCACAGATACGCAGTATTTT. Its protein is CASSSTSGRTDTQYF.

The chain couples TRBV15 to TRBJ2-5; 8 bases line up with TRBD1. Germline V CDR1 and CDR2: LNHNV, YYDKDF (reference sequence). The CDR3 has 15 amino acids. The V and J ends lost 5 bases and 5 bases, in that order; junction bases with no gene match: 10. The CDR3 sequence: CATSRTGYREETQYF. CDR3 nucleotides: TGTGCCACCAGCCGGACAGGGTACCGGGAGGAGACCCAGTACTTC.

This sequence joins TRBV7-2 and TRBJ2-7; TRBD2 aligns across 9 bases. The CDR3 runs 16 residues. The V gene's germline CDR1 is SGHTA and CDR2 FQGNSA. V shed 4 bases and J 2 bases; nucleotides not matched to a gene: 9. As DNA, the CDR3 is TGTGCCAGCAGCTCCTTAGCGGGAGTGTTCACCTACGAGCAGTACTTC. Its translation: CASSSLAGVFTYEQYF.

This chain uses TRBV7-9 with TRBJ1-1; TRBD1 might be the D (6 bases). With 7 bases removed from V and 5 bases from J, the gap between germline ends came to 17 bases. The germline gives CDR1 SEHNR, CDR2 FQNEAQ (reference sequence). The CDR3 loop spans 14 amino acids. As DNA, the CDR3 is TGTGCCAGCATCTTCGACAGGCTGGGTACTGAAGCTTTCTTT. Protein product: CASIFDRLGTEAFF.

The chain joins TRBV19 to TRBJ1-3; 9 bases agree with TRBD1. CDR3 length equals 18 residues. After removal of 2 bases from V and 0 bases from J, the junction contained 8 bases not matched to a gene. Germline CDR1 LNHDA, CDR2 SQIVND (reference sequence). DNA for the CDR3: TGTGCCAGTAGTATATCGGGAGACAGGGGGTTCTCTGGAAACACCATATATTTT. It specifies CASSISGDRGFSGNTIYF.

This rearrangement joins TRBV19 to TRBJ1-2; TRBD1 is a possible D gene (5 bases). V lost 1 base and J lost 4, with 7 bases in between. CDR3 length: 13 amino acids. Germline CDR1 LNHDA, CDR2 SQIVND (reference sequence). The CDR3 reads CASSIGQPYGYTF. CDR3 nucleotides: TGTGCCAGTAGTATAGGACAGCCCTATGGCTACACCTTC. Based on the CDR3 plus reference TRBV19 and TRBJ1-2, the full variable domain is DGGITQSPKYLFRKEGQNVTLSCEQNLNHDAMYWYRQDPGQGLRLIYYSQIVNDFQKGDIAEGYSVSREKKESFPLTVTSAQKNPTAFYLCASSIGQPYGYTFGSGTRLTVV.

V gene TRBV5-1 combines with J gene TRBJ2-7, with 8 nucleotides matching TRBD1. V shed 4 bases and J 3 bases; nucleotides not matched to a gene: 3. The germline V gene has CDR1 SGHRS and CDR2 YFSETQ. There are 13 residues in the CDR3. The CDR3 coding sequence is TGCGCCAGCAGCCCCGACAGGGGCTACGAGCAGTACTTC. Its translation: CASSPDRGYEQYF.